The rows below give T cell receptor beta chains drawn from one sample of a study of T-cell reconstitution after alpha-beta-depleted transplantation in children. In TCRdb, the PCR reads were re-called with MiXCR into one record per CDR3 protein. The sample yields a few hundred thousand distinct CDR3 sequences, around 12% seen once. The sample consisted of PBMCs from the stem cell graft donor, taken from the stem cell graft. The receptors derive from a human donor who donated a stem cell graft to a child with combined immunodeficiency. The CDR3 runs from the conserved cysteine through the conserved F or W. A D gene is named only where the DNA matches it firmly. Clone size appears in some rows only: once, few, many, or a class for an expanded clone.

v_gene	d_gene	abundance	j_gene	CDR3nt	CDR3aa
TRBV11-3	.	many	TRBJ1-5	TGTGCCAGCAGCTTAGGAGTTGATCAGCCCCAGCATTTT	CASSLGVDQPQHF
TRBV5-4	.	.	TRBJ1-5	TGTGCCAGCAGCTTGGTTTACCGGGACTGCCGGTGGGGAGAGGATCAGCCCCAGCATTTT	CASSLVYRDCRWGEDQPQHF
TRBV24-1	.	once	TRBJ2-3	TGTGCCACCAGTGCAGCGACCAGCTCGGCAGATACGCAGTATTTT	CATSAATSSADTQYF
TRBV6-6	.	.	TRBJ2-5	TGTGCCAGCAGTGCCGGGGGGCACGCCCAGTACTTC	CASSAGGHAQYF
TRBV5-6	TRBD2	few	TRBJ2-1	TGTGCCAGCAGCTTAACGGGAGGGCCGAAAGGGAATGAGCAGTTCTTC	CASSLTGGPKGNEQFF
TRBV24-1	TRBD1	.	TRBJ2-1	TGTGCCACCAGTGATCGCGACAGGGGGCTCTACAATGAGCAGTTCTTC	CATSDRDRGLYNEQFF
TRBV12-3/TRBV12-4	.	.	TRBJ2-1	TGTGCCAGCAGTTTAGTCGGGTGGAGCTCCTACAATGAGCAGTTCTTC	CASSLVGWSSYNEQFF
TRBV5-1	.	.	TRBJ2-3	TGCGCCAGCATGAGGAGACAGGCGAGTTTAATCGCAGATACGCAGTATTTT	CASMRRQASLIADTQYF
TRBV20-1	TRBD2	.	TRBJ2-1	TGCAGTGCTAGCGACCCTCTAGCGGGGGCTTACAATGAGCAGTTCTTC	CSASDPLAGAYNEQFF
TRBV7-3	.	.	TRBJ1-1	TGTGCCAGCAGCTTAAATAGAGACACTGAAGCTTTCTTT	CASSLNRDTEAFF
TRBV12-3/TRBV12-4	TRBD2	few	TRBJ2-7	TGTGCCAGCAGTTTAGACTTCGCGGGAGGGCAAGGCTACGAGCAGTACTTC	CASSLDFAGGQGYEQYF
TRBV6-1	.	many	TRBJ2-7	TGTGCCAGCAGTGAAGCGAGAGAGTACGAGCAGTACTTC	CASSEAREYEQYF
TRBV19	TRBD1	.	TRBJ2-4	TGTGCCAGTTCACCCGCAACCGGGACAGGGATTTTCGCGGCCAAAAACATTCAGTACTTC	CASSPATGTGIFAAKNIQYF
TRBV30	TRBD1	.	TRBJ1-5	TGTGCCTGGAGTGCCGGACAGGGGATCACAGGGCCCCAGCATTTT	CAWSAGQGITGPQHF
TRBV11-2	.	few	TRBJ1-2	TGTGCCAGCAGCTCCCCGGGGAGAACTAACTATGGCTACACCTTC	CASSSPGRTNYGYTF
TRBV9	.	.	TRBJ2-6	TGTGCCAGCAGCCCAACAGGGATGTTTTCTGGGGCCAACGTCCTGACTTTC	CASSPTGMFSGANVLTF
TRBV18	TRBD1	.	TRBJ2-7	TGTGCCAGCTCACCCAAGACAGGGGATTCCTACGAGCAGTACTTC	CASSPKTGDSYEQYF
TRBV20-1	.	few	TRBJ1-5	TGCAGTGCTACTTACTCGGGGGAGGAACGAGTGGATCAGCCCCAGCATTTT	CSATYSGEERVDQPQHF
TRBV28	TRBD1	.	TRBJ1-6	TGTGCCAGCAGTCTGGGGACAGGGACTTATTCACCCCTCCACTTT	CASSLGTGTYSPLHF
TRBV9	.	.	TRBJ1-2	TGTGCCAGCAGCACACACACCCGAAACTATGGCTACACCTTC	CASSTHTRNYGYTF
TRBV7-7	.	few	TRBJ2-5	TGTGCCAGCAGCCCCTACCCGGTGACAAGAGGAGAGACCCAGTACTTC	CASSPYPVTRGETQYF
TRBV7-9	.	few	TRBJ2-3	TGTGCCAGCAGCAATGAACGAGCCCCAGATACGCAGTATTTT	CASSNERAPDTQYF
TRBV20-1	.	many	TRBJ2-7	TGCAGTGCTAGAGTTCCTGGGCCCGCGGAGCAGTACTTC	CSARVPGPAEQYF
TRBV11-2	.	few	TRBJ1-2	TGTGCCAGCAGCTTAGTCCGGGCCTTCTATGGCTACACCTTC	CASSLVRAFYGYTF
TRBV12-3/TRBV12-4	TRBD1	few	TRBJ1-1	TGTGCCAGCAGCCCCTTTTTACAGGGGGCGTCGATCGAGGAAGCTTTCTTT	CASSPFLQGASIEEAFF
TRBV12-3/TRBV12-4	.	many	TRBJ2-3	TGTGCCAGCAATGCGGGGGATACGCAGTATTTT	CASNAGDTQYF
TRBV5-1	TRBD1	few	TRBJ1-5	TGCGCCAGCAGCGCCAGGGGGGGTCAGCCCCAGCATTTT	CASSARGGQPQHF
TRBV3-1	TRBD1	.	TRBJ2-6	TGTGCCAGCAGCTACAGGGGAACTGGGGCCAACGTCCTGACTTTC	CASSYRGTGANVLTF
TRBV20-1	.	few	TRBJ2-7	TGCAGTGCTAGTGGGCGGCTTGGAGCTAGCGAGCAGTACTTC	CSASGRLGASEQYF
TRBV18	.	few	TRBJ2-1	TGTGCCAGCTCACCATTCGGGCAGCGTAACAGCTCCTACAATGAGCAGTTCTTC	CASSPFGQRNSSYNEQFF
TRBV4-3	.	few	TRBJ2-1	TGCGCCAGCAGCCAAGATAGGACGCGGAATGAGCAGTTCTTC	CASSQDRTRNEQFF
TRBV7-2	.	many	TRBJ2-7	TGTGCCAGCAGCATTAGGGGTGTATACGAGCAGTACTTC	CASSIRGVYEQYF
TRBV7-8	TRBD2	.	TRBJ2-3	TGTGCCAGCAGCCTCTCTAGCGGGCTTAGCACAGATACGCAGTATTTT	CASSLSSGLSTDTQYF
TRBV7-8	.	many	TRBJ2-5	TGTGCCAGCAGTCCCAGGGGACTCCAGAATCAAGAGACCCAGTACTTC	CASSPRGLQNQETQYF
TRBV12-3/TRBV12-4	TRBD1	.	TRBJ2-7	TGTGCCAGCAGTCGGACAGGGGGCCACGAGCAGTACTTC	CASSRTGGHEQYF
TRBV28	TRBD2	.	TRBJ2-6	TGTGCCAGCAGTTTCGGCCAGCTAGCGGGGATTTCCTCTGGGGCCAACGTCCTGACTTTC	CASSFGQLAGISSGANVLTF
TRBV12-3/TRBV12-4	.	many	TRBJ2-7	TGTGCCAGCAGCCAAGGAGGTTTCGGGTACGAGCAGTACTTC	CASSQGGFGYEQYF
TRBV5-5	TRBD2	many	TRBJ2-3	TGTGCCAGCAGCTTGGAGTCTAGCGGGAGTACAGATACGCAGTATTTT	CASSLESSGSTDTQYF
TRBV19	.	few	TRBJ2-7	TGTGCCAGTAGTTCAGTGATCCTAGGTGGCTCCTACGAGCAGTACTTC	CASSSVILGGSYEQYF
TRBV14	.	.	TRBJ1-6	TGTGCCAGCAGCTACCTGGGGGGAGGGCACTCACCCCTCCACTTT	CASSYLGGGHSPLHF
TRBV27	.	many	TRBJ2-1	TGTGCCAGCAGACCTGGGGCCTACAATGAGCAGTTCTTC	CASRPGAYNEQFF
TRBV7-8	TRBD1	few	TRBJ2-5	TGTGCCAGCGGCCAGACAGGGGGTGACCAAGAGACCCAGTACTTC	CASGQTGGDQETQYF